A selection of T cell receptor beta chains follows, all from one sample in a study of blood T cell repertoires in COVID-19. Measured with immunoSEQ multiplex PCR; TCRdb has only the in-frame clones, and not every one. The sample has roughly 230,000 clones, around 92% seen once. Input material: PBMCs or T cells enriched from blood (not recorded which). The origin of the receptors is a woman younger than 45 with acute COVID-19. Both conserved end residues are part of each CDR3. D genes are given only for firm matches. Not all rows give a size; the values are once, few, many and, for expanded clones, a class.

>14|TRBD1|TRBJ2-5|NA|TRBV23-1
TGCGCCAGCAGTGTACAGGGGCCCCAAGAGACCCAGTACTTC
CASSVQGPQETQYF
>15|NA|TRBJ1-2|NA|TRBV28
TGTGCCAGCAGTGGGGAGTCAAGAGGAAACTATGGCTACACCTTC
CASSGESRGNYGYTF
>15|NA|TRBJ2-3|NA|TRBV18
TGTGCCAGCTCACCAGTGAGACAGGAAGCAGATACGCAGTATTTT
CASSPVRQEADTQYF
>13|NA|TRBJ1-2|NA|TRBV7-9
TGTGCCAGCAGCACCGACAGTCTCTATGGCTACACCTTC
CASSTDSLYGYTF
>14|NA|TRBJ2-1|NA|TRBV28
TGTGCCAGCAGTTTAACAGGGTCGGGCGATGAGCAGTTCTTC
CASSLTGSGDEQFF
>16|TRBD2|TRBJ2-1|NA|TRBV15
TGTGCCACCAGCACGAGGACTAGCGGGGACTACAATGAGCAGTTCTTC
CATSTRTSGDYNEQFF
>16|NA|TRBJ1-6|NA|TRBV7-8
TGTGCCAGCAGCTCGGGGGTACCTACGCGGAATTCACCCCTCCACTTT
CASSSGVPTRNSPLHF
>18|TRBD1|TRBJ2-5|NA|TRBV24-1
TGTGCCACCAGTGATTTGGTGGGACAGGGATTCGCACAAGAGACCCAGTACTTC
CATSDLVGQGFAQETQYF
>13|NA|TRBJ1-1|once|TRBV3-1/TRBV3-2
TGTGCCAGCAGCCAGGGACTTAACACTGAAGCTTTCTTT
CASSQGLNTEAFF
>14|NA|TRBJ1-6|NA|TRBV5-1
TGCGCCAGCAGCCCGGGAGGGGTGGATTCACCCCTCCACTTT
CASSPGGVDSPLHF
>15|TRBD1|TRBJ1-1|NA|TRBV7-9
TGTGCCAGCATCAAACTAGGGGGACAGGGCACTGAAGCTTTCTTT
CASIKLGGQGTEAFF
>16|TRBD2|TRBJ2-3|once|TRBV7-2
TGTGCCAGCAGCTTCCGGGGGCTAGCGGGGATAGATACGCAGTATTTT
CASSFRGLAGIDTQYF
>16|TRBD1|TRBJ1-5|NA|TRBV4-1
TGCGCCAGCAGCCCTCGGACAGGGAGTAGCAATCAGCCCCAGCATTTT
CASSPRTGSSNQPQHF
>17|NA|TRBJ1-6|NA|TRBV28
TGTGCCAGCAGTTTATGGGGAGGGCGGACCAATAATTCACCCCTCCACTTT
CASSLWGGRTNNSPLHF
>16|TRBD1|TRBJ1-6|NA|TRBV6-2/TRBV6-3
TGTGCCAGCAGTTACCTAGGGACAGGGCGGGAATCACCCCTCCACTTT
CASSYLGTGRESPLHF
>13|NA|TRBJ1-1|once|TRBV12-3/TRBV12-4
TGTGCCAGCAGTTTAGCTCAGGGCACTGAAGCTTTCTTT
CASSLAQGTEAFF
>14|NA|TRBJ1-6|NA|TRBV9
TGTGCCAGCAGCGTCCGACAGGATGATTCACCCCTCCACTTT
CASSVRQDDSPLHF
>13|NA|TRBJ1-1|NA|TRBV30
TGTGCCTGGAGTGTACAGGGGAACACTGAAGCTTTCTTT
CAWSVQGNTEAFF
>15|TRBD2|TRBJ2-5|NA|TRBV11-2
TGTGCCAGCAGCTCGGCGGGGGGAATGGGGGAGACCCAGTACTTC
CASSSAGGMGETQYF
>13|NA|TRBJ1-3|NA|TRBV12-3/TRBV12-4
TGTGCCAGCGACACCGACTCTGGAAACACCATATATTTT
CASDTDSGNTIYF
>15|TRBD1|TRBJ1-1|NA|TRBV18
TGTGCCAGCTCACCACCGAACAGGGGCAACACTGAAGCTTTCTTT
CASSPPNRGNTEAFF
>15|TRBD1|TRBJ2-7|NA|TRBV30
TGTGCCTGGGACAGGGCGGACAGGGGGATCTACGAGCAGTACTTC
CAWDRADRGIYEQYF
>13|TRBD1|TRBJ1-1|NA|TRBV12-5
TGTGCTAGTGGTTTGGGAGACAGGGCTGAAGCTTTCTTT
CASGLGDRAEAFF
>16|NA|TRBJ2-3|NA|TRBV7-9
TGTGCCAGCAGCTTAGGGATAGCCCCACTAACGGATACGCAGTATTTT
CASSLGIAPLTDTQYF
>15|NA|TRBJ1-6|NA|TRBV19
TGTGCCAGTAGTATAGCACTAGGCAATAATTCACCCCTCCACTTT
CASSIALGNNSPLHF
>12|NA|TRBJ1-4|NA|TRBV20-1
TGCAGTGCTGGTGACACTCAAGAAAAACTGTTTTTT
CSAGDTQEKLFF
>17|NA|TRBJ1-1|NA|TRBV19
TGTGCCAGTAGTATAGAGTCCACCGGCAGGGGATACACTGAAGCTTTCTTT
CASSIESTGRGYTEAFF
>12|NA|TRBJ2-7|NA|TRBV2
TGTGCCAGCAGTCGGACTACGGGGGAGCAGTACTTC
CASSRTTGEQYF
>13|TRBD1|TRBJ2-5|few|TRBV30
TGTGCCTGGGGGACAGAGACTCAAGAGACCCAGTACTTC
CAWGTETQETQYF
>13|TRBD1|TRBJ2-1|NA|TRBV24-1
TGTGCCACCAGTGATCCGCCAGGGGGTGAGCAGTTCTTC
CATSDPPGGEQFF
>13|NA|TRBJ1-2|NA|TRBV2
TGTGCCAGCAGTGGAGCGGGGAGGTATGGCTACACCTTC
CASSGAGRYGYTF
>13|TRBD1|TRBJ2-5|NA|TRBV5-5
TGTGCCAGCAGCTCTAGGGGGCAGGAGACCCAGTACTTC
CASSSRGQETQYF
>19|TRBD1|TRBJ2-3|NA|TRBV24-1
TGTGCCACCACCGGGGCCCAGGGGAGACAGGGTCCTAGTACTCCCTCGCAGTATTTT
CATTGAQGRQGPSTPSQYF
>17|NA|TRBJ1-6|NA|TRBV4-1
TGCGCCAGCAGCCAAGAGGGCAGTCCAGATTATAATTCACCCCTCCACTTT
CASSQEGSPDYNSPLHF
>15|NA|TRBJ1-2|NA|TRBV19
TGTGCCAGTAGTTTCAGTTCCAGGGGCGACTATGGCTACACCTTC
CASSFSSRGDYGYTF
>12|NA|TRBJ1-2|NA|TRBV5-4
TGTGCCAGCAGAGCGGACGGGGATGGCTACACCTTC
CASRADGDGYTF
>15|TRBD1|TRBJ2-1|NA|TRBV24-1
TGTGCCACCAGTGCCCCGGGACAGGGAAATTATGAGCAGTTCTTC
CATSAPGQGNYEQFF
>14|NA|TRBJ2-7|NA|TRBV30
TGTGCCTGGACCCCATCGCGGAATACCTACGAGCAGTACTTC
CAWTPSRNTYEQYF